These T cell receptor beta chains were read from a single sample in a study of T cells in Graves' hyperthyroidism and ophthalmopathy. One entry per CDR3 protein, called by TCRdb with MiXCR from the multiplex PCR reads. The table lists roughly 800,000 distinct CDR3 sequences, around 38% of them singletons. Specimen: blood. The receptors stem from a man younger than 30 with Graves' hyperthyroidism. The CDR3 runs from the conserved cysteine through the conserved F or W. Each record gives: J gene, V gene, CDR3 protein.

j_gene: TRBJ2-7
v_gene: TRBV4-1
CDR3aa: CASSQELATGEQYF

j_gene: TRBJ1-1
v_gene: TRBV10-3
CDR3aa: CAISELVIRGRTEAFF

j_gene: TRBJ1-5
v_gene: TRBV5-1
CDR3aa: CASRLDRDQPQHF

j_gene: TRBJ1-5
v_gene: TRBV25-1
CDR3aa: CASSLNNGLPQHF

j_gene: TRBJ2-7
v_gene: TRBV7-8
CDR3aa: CASRGTGGGEQYF

j_gene: TRBJ1-1
v_gene: TRBV7-2
CDR3aa: CVSSLERTEAFF

j_gene: TRBJ1-5
v_gene: TRBV4-2
CDR3aa: CASSHQGSHQPQHF

j_gene: TRBJ2-5
v_gene: TRBV7-8
CDR3aa: CASSLAIGGLTGHRITQYF

j_gene: TRBJ2-5
v_gene: TRBV20-1
CDR3aa: CSARGLAGHEETQYF

j_gene: TRBJ2-7
v_gene: TRBV10-3
CDR3aa: CASSYGTGRNYEQYF

j_gene: TRBJ1-4
v_gene: TRBV2
CDR3aa: CASSPNEGDKLFF

j_gene: TRBJ2-2
v_gene: TRBV10-3
CDR3aa: CAISGRDDTGELFF

j_gene: TRBJ2-3
v_gene: TRBV29-1
CDR3aa: CSVTRQSTDTQYF

j_gene: TRBJ1-1
v_gene: TRBV29-1
CDR3aa: CSRDRGLTEAFF

j_gene: TRBJ1-3
v_gene: TRBV2
CDR3aa: CASKEDGDTNTIYF

j_gene: TRBJ1-5
v_gene: TRBV2
CDR3aa: CARVGAGGAYQPQHF

j_gene: TRBJ2-7
v_gene: TRBV7-2
CDR3aa: CASSQEGGGNYEQYF

j_gene: TRBJ2-7
v_gene: TRBV7-9
CDR3aa: CASSLAEGAGEQYF

j_gene: TRBJ2-6
v_gene: TRBV10-2
CDR3aa: CASFAGTAASNVLTF

j_gene: TRBJ2-7
v_gene: TRBV10-2
CDR3aa: CASSELIYEQYF

j_gene: TRBJ1-2
v_gene: TRBV19
CDR3aa: CASSIDDGRLRGYAF

j_gene: TRBJ1-3
v_gene: TRBV3-1
CDR3aa: CASSQSWRKGGNTIYF

j_gene: TRBJ2-5
v_gene: TRBV25-1
CDR3aa: CASSHRVEETQYF

j_gene: TRBJ1-5
v_gene: TRBV2
CDR3aa: CASSEGRRGNQPQHF

j_gene: TRBJ2-7
v_gene: TRBV2
CDR3aa: CASSGRISYEQYF

j_gene: TRBJ1-4
v_gene: TRBV20-1
CDR3aa: CSVPGSRTNEKLFF

j_gene: TRBJ2-7
v_gene: TRBV4-2
CDR3aa: CASSQDREETDEQYF